Included here is one TCR beta chain sequence, with context. The antigen it binds to is not known. Base qualities are not at hand, and no much larger clone is one base apart. These data belong to a study of T cell changes during pregnancy in multiple sclerosis (dated by TCRdb to about 2019). Turning to the overall study: In women with multiple sclerosis, the researchers looked at how the T cell repertoire shifted as pregnancy progressed.

The library was produced with the immunoSEQ multiplex PCR assay. The source is immuneACCESS, and TCRdb retained only in-frame sequences with V and J called. Part of the clones is not carried over; for the studies checked, unresolved V genes explain less than half of this, and the remainder is unexplained. The sample profile shows more than 60,000 clones; around nine tenths of them were found once. Around 0.85% of the sample comes from the top ten. V is cut back by 6 bases and J by 1 base, with 6 bases in the junction unmatched. Per the germline V gene (reference sequence), WNHNN is the CDR1 and SYGVQD is the CDR2. Inclusive of the bounding cysteine and phenylalanine, the CDR3 is 15 residues long. Only CDR3 DNA is held: 45 bases, read in frame from base 1.

This sequence originates from a female donor with multiple sclerosis, enrolled in a pregnancy study. The source material was peripheral blood, sampled before pregnancy. The chain is encoded by TRBV10-1 joined to TRBJ2-4, with 7 middle bases fitting TRBD1. The DNA reads as follows: TGCGCCAGCAGGGACGACAGGGAGGCCAAAAACATTCAGTACTTC. It translates as CASRDDREAKNIQYF.